This TCR beta chain was sequenced in a study of blood T cells in healthy people across ages. Whole-study results and caveats: Leaving the PBMCs unsorted stopped any conclusive comparison of naive versus antigen-experienced cells.

This clonotype has ten or more counts. Its antigen is unknown. Then a second PCR, running roughly 7 to 11 cycles, was carried out with a sample-barcoded 5' primer and a J-beta primer mix. Using its own MiXCR run on the 5' RACE reads, TCRdb lists one record per CDR3 protein. The sample records approximately 1.5 million distinct CDR3 sequences, about 31% being singletons. Germline values: CDR1 DFQATT, CDR2 SNEGSKA (reference sequence). Trimming cost V 2 bases and J 5 bases; bases outside gene matches: 8. The CDR3 totals 15 residues. The sequencing input was blood. The J gene is TRBJ2-5, the V gene TRBV20-1; TRBD2 agrees at 10 bases. The sequence came from a woman aged 30 to 39 in good health. CDR3 residues: CSARTGTSAGETQYF. The CDR3 DNA reads as TGCAGTGCTAGAACTGGGACTAGCGCTGGCGAGACCCAGTACTTC.